The T cell receptor beta chain under discussion was sequenced for a study of blood T cell repertoires in COVID-19. Across the study: Samples of COVID-19 (acute and convalescent) were obtained from the United States, Italy and Spain. PBMCs, B-cell-depleted T cells, or T cells provided the cDNA or gDNA that made up the material.

The CDR3 runs 15 residues. V lost 5 bases and J 1 base, leaving 9 bases between the germline ends. The germline V gene encodes CDR1 MNHEY and CDR2 SVGAGI. Source study methods: Reference gene primers were amplified, and this amplification served to estimate nucleated cell counts. Method: immunoSEQ multiplex PCR; TCRdb's copy keeps in-frame clones and lacks some. V and J calls and clone size are as listed in that table; D and trimming were resolved from the DNA. The data show around 90,000 clones, with just under 85% seen just once and approximately 10% held by the top ten. This chain connects TRBV6-5 to TRBJ1-6; D gene unclear. The sequence came from a woman aged 70-85 years with active or convalescent COVID-19. Sample: peripheral blood. CDR3 bases: TGTGCCAGCAGTCCGGGTAGGTCCTATAATTCACCCCTCCACTTT. Protein product: CASSPGRSYNSPLHF.